This T cell receptor beta chain came from a study of T cell responses to AZD1222 COVID-19 vaccine. Of note for this clone: Its antigen is not identified.

Study results and caveats: Vaccine-associated CD4 TCRs ranged over spike, dominating at 160-218 and 743-854. Repertoires in all cases were sampled only once the peak T cell response had passed. Close to half of spike-specific TCRs reportedly recognize unmutated variant regions. A mostly white British donor set with more females was recruited, and clonal diversity was possibly underestimated.

Libraries were prepared by immunoSEQ multiplex PCR; TCRdb keeps only in-frame clonotypes and omits some of them. The profile shows roughly 120,000 clones, 87% of them singletons. The CDR3 covers 18 residues. Germline V gene lookup returns CDR1 SGHRS and CDR2 YFSETQ. V dropped 4 bases and J dropped 1; count of bases not matched to a gene: 13. This chain uses TRBV5-1 with TRBJ2-5; 10 bases agree with TRBD2. This sample comprised peripheral blood, obtained on day 0 of AZD1222 vaccination. The sequence came from an adult in good health. CDR3 sequence (DNA): TGCGCCAGCAGCCGCGCCGGGTTTAGCGGGGGGATCCAAGAGACCCAGTACTTC. Protein sequence: CASSRAGFSGGIQETQYF.